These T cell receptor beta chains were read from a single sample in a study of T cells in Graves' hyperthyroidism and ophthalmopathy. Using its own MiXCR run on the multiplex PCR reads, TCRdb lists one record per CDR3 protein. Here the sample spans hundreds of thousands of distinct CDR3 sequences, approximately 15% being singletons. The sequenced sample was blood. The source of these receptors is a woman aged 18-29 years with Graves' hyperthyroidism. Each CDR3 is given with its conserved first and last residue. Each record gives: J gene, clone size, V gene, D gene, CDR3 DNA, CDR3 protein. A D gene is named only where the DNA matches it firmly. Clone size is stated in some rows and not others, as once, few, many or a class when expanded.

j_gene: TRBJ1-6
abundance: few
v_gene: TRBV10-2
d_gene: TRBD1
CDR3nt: TGCGCCAGCAGGGACAGGGATAATTCACCCCTCCACTTT
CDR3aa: CASRDRDNSPLHF

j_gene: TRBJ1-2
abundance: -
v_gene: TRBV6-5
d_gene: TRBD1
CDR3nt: TGTGCCAGCAGTTACGGGCAGGGGGCCTACTATGGCTACACCTTC
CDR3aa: CASSYGQGAYYGYTF

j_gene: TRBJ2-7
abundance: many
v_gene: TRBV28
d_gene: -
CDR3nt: TGTGCCAGCTCGGAGAGGGAGAACGAGCAGTACTTC
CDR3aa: CASSERENEQYF

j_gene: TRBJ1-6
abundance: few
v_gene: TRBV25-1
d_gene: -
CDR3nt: TGTGCCAGCAGTGAACAGGGACCAGAAATTGGGGCCCTCCACTTT
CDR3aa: CASSEQGPEIGALHF

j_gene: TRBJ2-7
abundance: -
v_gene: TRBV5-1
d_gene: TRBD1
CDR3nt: TGCGCCAGCAGCCCGGGACAGGGGGCGCGGTACGAGCAGTACTTC
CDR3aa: CASSPGQGARYEQYF

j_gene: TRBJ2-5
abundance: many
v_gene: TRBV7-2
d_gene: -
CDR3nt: TGTGCCAGCAGCTTATTCGAGAGCTCAGAGACCCAGTACTTC
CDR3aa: CASSLFESSETQYF

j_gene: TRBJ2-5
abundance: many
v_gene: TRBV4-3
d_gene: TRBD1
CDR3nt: TGCGCCAGCAGCCGTAGAAGGACAGGTCAAGAGACCCAGTACTTC
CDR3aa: CASSRRRTGQETQYF

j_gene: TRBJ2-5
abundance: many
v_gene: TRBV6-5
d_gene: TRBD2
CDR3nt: TGTGCCAGCAGTTACCGAGAGACTAGCTGGGAGTACTTC
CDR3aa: CASSYRETSWEYF

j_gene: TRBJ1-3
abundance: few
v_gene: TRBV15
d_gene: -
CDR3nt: TGTGCCACCAGCAGAGATCCGGATGGAGACACCATATATTTT
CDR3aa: CATSRDPDGDTIYF

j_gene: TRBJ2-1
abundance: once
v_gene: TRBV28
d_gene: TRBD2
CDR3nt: TGTGCCAGCAGACCCGGACTAGCGGGATCCAATGAGCAGTTCTTC
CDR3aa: CASRPGLAGSNEQFF

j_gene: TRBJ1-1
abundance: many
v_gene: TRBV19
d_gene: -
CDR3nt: TGTGCCAGTAGTATAATAACGGGGGGACCGAACACTGAAGCTTTCTTT
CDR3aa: CASSIITGGPNTEAFF

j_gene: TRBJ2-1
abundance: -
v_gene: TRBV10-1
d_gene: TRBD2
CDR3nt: TGCGCCAGCAGTGAATTTAGCGGGGGGGGTGAGCAGTTCTTC
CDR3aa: CASSEFSGGGEQFF

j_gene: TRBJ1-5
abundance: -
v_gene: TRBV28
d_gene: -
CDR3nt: TGTGCCAGCAGTTTAGCGATAATTAGCAATCAGCCCCAGCATTTT
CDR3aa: CASSLAIISNQPQHF

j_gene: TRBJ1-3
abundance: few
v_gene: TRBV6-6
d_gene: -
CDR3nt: TGTGCCAGCAGTTACAAGAGGGGGGGCCCTGGAAACACCATATATTTT
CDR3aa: CASSYKRGGPGNTIYF

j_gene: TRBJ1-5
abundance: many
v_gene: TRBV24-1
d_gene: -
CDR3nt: TGTGCCACCAGTGATGGGCGCAGCGGGCATAGCAATCAGCCCCAGCATTTT
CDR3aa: CATSDGRSGHSNQPQHF

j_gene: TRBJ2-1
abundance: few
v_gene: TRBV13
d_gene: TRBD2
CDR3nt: TGTGCCAGCAGCCCCCGACTAGCACCTAACTACAATGAGCAGTTCTTC
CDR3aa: CASSPRLAPNYNEQFF

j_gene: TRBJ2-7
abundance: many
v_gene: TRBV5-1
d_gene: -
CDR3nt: TGCGCCAGCAGCCGGGACGAGGGGGGCTACGAGCAGTACTTC
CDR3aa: CASSRDEGGYEQYF

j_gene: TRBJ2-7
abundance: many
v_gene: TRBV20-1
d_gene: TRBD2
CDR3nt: TGCAGTGCAACCTCCTTAGCGGGAATCTACGAGCAGTACTTC
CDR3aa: CSATSLAGIYEQYF

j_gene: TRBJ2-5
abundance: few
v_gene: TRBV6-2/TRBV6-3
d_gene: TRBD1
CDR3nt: TGTGCCAGCAGGGGACAGCTTTCGGGGACCCAGTACTTC
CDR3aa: CASRGQLSGTQYF

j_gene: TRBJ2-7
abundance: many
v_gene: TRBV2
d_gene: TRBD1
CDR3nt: TGTGCCAGCAGTGAGGAGGGACAGGGTGTCAACGAGCAGTACTTC
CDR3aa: CASSEEGQGVNEQYF

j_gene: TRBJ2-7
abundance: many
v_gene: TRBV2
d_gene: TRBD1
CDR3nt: TGTGCCAGCAGTCCCAAGACAGGGTATCCCTACGAGCAGTACTTC
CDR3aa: CASSPKTGYPYEQYF

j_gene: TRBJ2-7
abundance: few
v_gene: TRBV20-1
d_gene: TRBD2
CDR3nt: TGCAGTGCTCGACTAGCGGGGCCCAGCTACGAGCAGTACTTC
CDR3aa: CSARLAGPSYEQYF

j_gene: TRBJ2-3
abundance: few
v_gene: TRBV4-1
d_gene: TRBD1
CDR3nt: TGCGCCAGCAGCCAAACAGGGGTGGGAGATACGCAGTATTTT
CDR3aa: CASSQTGVGDTQYF

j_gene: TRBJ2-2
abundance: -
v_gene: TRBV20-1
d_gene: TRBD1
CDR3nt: TGCAGTGCTAGAGGGCCAGGGGGCTTTCCCGGGGAGCTGTTTTTT
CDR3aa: CSARGPGGFPGELFF

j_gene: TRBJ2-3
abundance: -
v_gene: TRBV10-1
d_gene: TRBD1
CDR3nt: TGCGCCAGCAGCCCAGACAGGGCCCGAGAGGATACGCAGTATTTT
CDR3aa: CASSPDRAREDTQYF

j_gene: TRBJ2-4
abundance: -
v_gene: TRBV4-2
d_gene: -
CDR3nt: TGTGCCAGCAGCCAAGAGCCTTCGGGGCCCGAAAACATTCAGTACTTC
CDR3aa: CASSQEPSGPENIQYF

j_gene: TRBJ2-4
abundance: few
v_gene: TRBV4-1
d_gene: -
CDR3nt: TGCGCCAGCAGCCAACCCAGCGCGGTTCGGTATAACATTCAGTACTTC
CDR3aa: CASSQPSAVRYNIQYF

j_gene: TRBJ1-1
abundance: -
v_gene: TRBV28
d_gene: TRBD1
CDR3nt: TGTGCCAGCAGATTGGACAGGGGGGCTTTCTTT
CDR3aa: CASRLDRGAFF

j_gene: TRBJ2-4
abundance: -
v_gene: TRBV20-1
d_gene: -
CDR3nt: TGCAGTGCCCCACTGACAGGTGGGGCAAACATTCAGTACTTC
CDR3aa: CSAPLTGGANIQYF

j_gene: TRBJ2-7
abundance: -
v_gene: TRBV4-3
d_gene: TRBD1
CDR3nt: TGCGCCAGCAGCCAGGGACAGGGGGTAAGCTACGAGCAGTACTTC
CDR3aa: CASSQGQGVSYEQYF

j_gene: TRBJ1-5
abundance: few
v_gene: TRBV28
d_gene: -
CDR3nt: TGTGCCAGCAGCCGGGGGCCTAGCAATCAGCCCCAGCATTTT
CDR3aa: CASSRGPSNQPQHF

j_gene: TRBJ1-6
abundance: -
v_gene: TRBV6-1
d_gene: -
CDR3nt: TGTGCCAGCAGTGAGGCGGGGACCACCTTCTCTTCACCCCTCCACTTT
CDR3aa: CASSEAGTTFSSPLHF

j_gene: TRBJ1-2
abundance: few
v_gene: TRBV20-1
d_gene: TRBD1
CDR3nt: TGCAGTGCCGTGACCGGGACAGACTATGGCTACACCTTC
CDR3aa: CSAVTGTDYGYTF

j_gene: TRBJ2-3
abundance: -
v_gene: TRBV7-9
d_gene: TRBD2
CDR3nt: TGTGCCAGCAGCTACTTCTTAGCGGGTTCTAGCACAGATACGCAGTATTTT
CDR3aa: CASSYFLAGSSTDTQYF

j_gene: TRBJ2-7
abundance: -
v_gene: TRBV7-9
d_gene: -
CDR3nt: TGTGCCAGCAGCTCCGCCCGGGACACTAGTGTCCACGAGCAGTACTTC
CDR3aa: CASSSARDTSVHEQYF

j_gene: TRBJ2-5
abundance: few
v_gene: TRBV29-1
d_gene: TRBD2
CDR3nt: TGCAGCGGTTGGCGGGGGTACCAAGAGACCCAGTACTTC
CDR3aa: CSGWRGYQETQYF

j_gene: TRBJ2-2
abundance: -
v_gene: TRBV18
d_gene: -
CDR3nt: TGTGCCAGCTCACCACCACTGATGGCAGGGAACACCGGGGAGCTGTTTTTT
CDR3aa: CASSPPLMAGNTGELFF